The clone carrying this TCR beta chain was seen once. Antigen specificity is unknown. These data originate in a study of OX40 agonist ivuxolimab in advanced cancers. Study at large: People who had prior anti-PD-1, anti-PD-L1 or anti-CTLA-4 therapy could take part, and approximately 44% had some.

Study-wide points: Clones of CD4+ and CD8+ blood T cells grew by week 6 at doses of 0.1 to 3.0 mg/kg. More expanded clones were found, on average, in CD8+ than in CD4+ T cells.

The table came from immunoSEQ multiplex PCR; TCRdb's copy has only in-frame clones and leaves some out. The repertoire holds approximately 80,000 clones, 85% to 90% seen once, with about 0.2% in the top ten. CDR3 size: 18 residues. V was clipped by 4 bases and J by 2 bases; unmatched bases: 11. Germline V lookup: CDR1 SGHTA, CDR2 FQGNSA. Here the sequenced sample was CD4+ or CD8+ T cells sorted from blood, taken in a trial of the OX40 agonist ivuxolimab. The J gene is TRBJ1-4, the V gene TRBV7-2; 9 bases fit TRBD1. The receptor's source is an adult with an advanced solid tumor such as melanoma, head and neck, liver or kidney cancer. The chain's CDR3 is CASSSRGTGGGTNEKLFF. CDR3 nucleotide sequence: TGTGCCAGCAGCTCCCGGGGCACAGGGGGCGGCACTAATGAAAAACTGTTTTTT.